These 25 T cell receptor beta chains share one sample of origin, sequenced in a study of T cells in Graves' hyperthyroidism and ophthalmopathy. TCR beta CDR3 regions were amplified from RNA. The TCR CDR3 first-round RT-PCR relied on the HTBI primer set. TCRdb redid the calling of the multiplex PCR reads with MiXCR, one entry per CDR3 protein. The table has about 210,000 distinct CDR3 sequences, 15% to 20% seen once. The specimen was blood. These receptors came from a man between 50 and 59 years old with Graves' hyperthyroidism.

A remark on this clonotype: A read error is possible here, since a much larger clone lies one base away. This chain links TRBV12-3 or TRBV12-4 with TRBJ1-2, with a tentative D call TRBD1 (5 bases). Trimming removed 2 bases from V and 8 bases from J, with 9 bases in between. The CDR3 consists of 12 residues. The chain's CDR3 is CASSLFRVGYTF. For the CDR3, the DNA is TGTGCCAGCAGTTTATTCAGGGTAGGCTACACCTTC.

This chain links TRBV25-1 with TRBJ2-3; possibly TRBD1 for D (5 bases). The length of the CDR3 is 15 residues. With 3 bases removed from V and 2 bases from J, the gap between germline ends came to 12 bases. CDR1 is MGHDK and CDR2 is SYGVNS in the germline V gene. CDR3 in DNA: TGTGCCAGCAGTGATTCCCAGGGCGCCACAGATACGCAGTATTTT. Translation: CASSDSQGATDTQYF.

This clonotype was seen more than once but under ten times. The limits of the CDR3 on the DNA are not certain, so only TCRdb's listed CDR3 is given. The genes are TRBV10-1 and TRBJ2-2. Germline V CDR1 and CDR2: WNHNN, SYGVQD (reference sequence). The CDR3 contains 13 residues when both ends are counted. CDR3 amino acids: CASSTSVTGELFF.

The V and J genes are TRBV20-1 and TRBJ2-1, with 10 bases that match TRBD1. The V gene's germline CDR1 is DFQATT and CDR2 SNEGSKA (reference sequence). Trimming at V came to 5 bases and at J to 7 bases, leaving 8 bases not matched to a gene. The CDR3 runs to 14 residues. As DNA, the CDR3 is TGCAGTGCTCTACCGGGACAGGGGCGAAATGAGCAGTTCTTC. Protein sequence: CSALPGQGRNEQFF.

This clonotype was seen a handful of times. The chain employs TRBV7-9 and TRBJ2-7; 10 bases are shared with TRBD2. From germline, CDR1 is SEHNR and CDR2 FQNEAQ (reference sequence). V shed 5 bases and J 4 bases; nucleotides not matched to a gene: 8. The CDR3 length is 15 residues. DNA of the CDR3: TGTGCCAGCAGCCCACCTAGCGGGAGTTGGTACGAGCAGTACTTC. It codes for CASSPPSGSWYEQYF.

This clonotype was observed a few times. The chain combines TRBV4-1 with TRBJ2-1; TRBD2 might be the D (6 bases). CDR1 and CDR2 from the germline V gene are MGHRA and YSYEKL. The CDR3 length is 16 residues. With 0 bases removed from V and 12 bases from J, the gap between germline ends came to 21 bases. CDR3 nucleotide sequence: TGCGCCAGCAGCCAAGAGGTAGCGGTACACCGATGGGGGCAGTTCTTC. Translation gives CASSQEVAVHRWGQFF.

V is TRBV9 and J is TRBJ2-5; 14 nucleotides align to TRBD2. Per germline, CDR1 SGDLS and CDR2 YYNGEE. V dropped 4 bases and J dropped 4; count of bases not matched to a gene: 9. The CDR3 runs to 17 residues. CDR3 amino acids: CASSSGGLAGDGETQYF. The DNA for the CDR3 is TGTGCCAGCAGCTCAGGGGGACTAGCGGGAGACGGAGAGACCCAGTACTTC.

This clonotype was counted many times. The chain employs TRBV12-3 or TRBV12-4 and TRBJ2-7, with D perhaps matching TRBD1 or TRBD2 (5 bases each). V dropped 6 bases and J dropped 0 bases, with 12 bases sitting between them. The CDR3 runs to 14 residues. The CDR3 sequence is CASRDTGPSYEQYF. CDR3 coding DNA: TGTGCCAGCAGAGATACGGGACCCTCCTACGAGCAGTACTTC.

For this clonotype: This could be a read error, since a much larger clone is one nucleotide away. The CDR3 reads CASSQDKGVYCGYTF. The DNA for the CDR3 is TGTGCCAGCAGCCAAGATAAAGGGGTCTACTGTGGCTACACCTTC. The chain has TRBV3-1 and TRBJ1-2; weak D call: TRBD1 (5 bases). V lost 0 bases and J 7 bases, leaving 15 bases between the germline ends. CDR1 is LGHDT and CDR2 is YNNKEL in the germline V gene (reference sequence). The CDR3 is 15 amino acids. Complete variable domain (other parts from reference TRBV3-1 and TRBJ1-2): DTAVSQTPKYLVTQMGNDKSIKCEQNLGHDTMYWYKQDSKKFLKIMFSYNNKELIINETVPNRFSPKSPDKAHLNLHINSLELGDSAVYFCASSQDKGVYCGYTFGSGTRLTVV.

Comments on this clonotype: A much larger clone differs by one base, so this may be a read error. Without the conserved terminal phenylalanine or tryptophan, this CDR3 likely stems from a read error. The chain couples TRBV11-3 to TRBJ1-2, with 11 bases aligning to TRBD1. Looked up from germline, CDR1 is SGHNT and CDR2 is YENEEA. The J segment lost 4 bases and the V segment lost 4 bases, leaving 2 bases of the junction unmatched. CDR3 length: 14 amino acids. CDR3 nucleotide sequence: TGTGCCAGCAGCTGGACAGGGGGCTCCTATGGCTACACCCTC. Its translation is CASSWTGGSYGYTL.

This clonotype was counted at least ten times. J is TRBJ1-2 and V is TRBV7-2; TRBD1 aligns across 7 bases. V shed 1 base, J shed 3 bases, and the junction held 5 bases outside the gene matches. This CDR3 has 15 residues. CDR1 is SGHTA, CDR2 FQGNSA, per germline. CDR3 residues: CASSLDRGPYYGYTF. CDR3 bases: TGTGCCAGCAGCTTAGACAGGGGACCTTACTATGGCTACACCTTC. Full variable domain (remainder filled in from reference TRBV7-2 and TRBJ1-2): GAGVSQSPSNKVTEKGKDVELRCDPISGHTALYWYRQSLGQGLEFLIYFQGNSAPDKSGLPSDRFSAERTGGSVSTLTIQRTQQEDSAVYLCASSLDRGPYYGYTFGSGTRLTVV.

The rearrangement uses TRBV5-1 and TRBJ2-5, with D possibly TRBD2 on 6 matching bases. Trimming pared 4 bases from V and 2 bases from J, leaving 15 bases between. The germline V gene encodes CDR1 SGHRS and CDR2 YFSETQ. The CDR3 has 15 amino acids. As DNA, the CDR3 is TGCGCCAGCAGCCCAAATTATAGCGGTCAAGAGACCCAGTACTTC. Amino acids: CASSPNYSGQETQYF.

Of note for this clonotype: A much larger clone differs from this one at a single base, so this may be a read error. V is TRBV11-1 and J is TRBJ2-7, with unresolved D. Germline assignment: CDR1 SGHAT and CDR2 FQDESV (reference sequence). With 8 bases removed from V and 4 bases from J, the gap between germline ends came to 12 bases. The CDR3 runs 12 residues. CDR3 bases: TGTGCCAGCGGTCGTAGACGGTACGAGCAGTACTTC. Translation: CASGRRRYEQYF. Together with reference TRBV11-1 and TRBJ2-7, the CDR3 gives the full variable domain: EAEVAQSPRYKITEKSQAVAFWCDPISGHATLYWYRQILGQGPELLVQFQDESVVDDSQLPKDRFSAERLKGVDSTLKIQPAELGDSAMYLCASGRRRYEQYFGPGTRLTVT.

The table lists this clonotype with a few counts. The chain employs TRBV5-1 and TRBJ2-3; no reliable D call. Trimming left V 0 bases short and J 4 bases short, with 15 bases between. Germline CDR1 is SGHRS and CDR2 is YFSETQ. The CDR3 covers 16 residues. In nucleotides, the CDR3 is TGCGCCAGCAGCTTGGCCGTGCGGAGTGGCCCAGATACGCAGTATTTT. Its translation is CASSLAVRSGPDTQYF.

The chain employs TRBV6-1 and TRBJ2-2, with D hard to call. Germline lookup yields CDR1 MNHNS and CDR2 SASEGT. With 6 bases removed from V and 1 base from J, the gap between germline ends came to 21 bases. The CDR3 is 18 amino acids. The CDR3 DNA follows: TGTGCCAGCAGACTCAGAATGGGAAGCCATCTGAACACCGGGGAGCTGTTTTTT. This gives the protein CASRLRMGSHLNTGELFF.

This clonotype showed up just a few times. J is TRBJ1-6 and V is TRBV6-5, with D hard to call. The CDR3 is 15 amino acids. Trimming removed 0 bases at V and 8 bases at J, with 11 bases between. CDR1 is MNHEY and CDR2 is SVGAGI in the germline V gene. The CDR3 protein is CASSYSKGFDSPLHF. The CDR3 bases are TGTGCCAGCAGTTACTCGAAGGGTTTCGATTCACCCCTCCACTTT.

The chain joins TRBV18 to TRBJ2-6, with D maybe TRBD1 (7 bases). This CDR3 comprises 16 residues. The V and J ends lost 4 bases and 0 bases respectively, with 10 bases between them. Germline V gives CDR1 KGHSH, CDR2 LQKENI. The CDR3 region is CASSRRGLSGANVLTF. The CDR3, as DNA: TGTGCCAGCTCACGGAGGGGGCTCTCTGGGGCCAACGTCCTGACTTTC.

V gene TRBV3-1 combines with J gene TRBJ2-7, with 12 bases matching TRBD2. The CDR3 covers 14 residues. Germline-derived CDR1 and CDR2 are LGHDT and YNNKEL (reference sequence). The J segment lost 5 bases and the V segment lost 1 base, leaving 0 bases of the junction unmatched. The CDR3 sequence is CASSQGLAGDEQYF. CDR3 in DNA: TGTGCCAGCAGCCAAGGACTAGCGGGAGACGAGCAGTACTTC.

In its sample, this clonotype was seen many times. The chain combines TRBV30 with TRBJ2-1; TRBD1 matches at 9 bases. V lost 3 bases and J lost 7; bases outside the gene matches: 13. The germline CDR1 and CDR2 sequences are GTSNPN and SVGIG (reference sequence). The CDR3 runs 16 residues. The CDR3 spells CAWRQQTGGSWNEQFF. The CDR3 nucleotides are TGTGCCTGGAGGCAACAAACAGGGGGCAGTTGGAATGAGCAGTTCTTC.

This clonotype has a count of ten or more. For the CDR3, the DNA is TGTGCCAGCAGCTTAGTAGCTAGCGGGGGCACCGGGGAGCTGTTTTTT. It translates to CASSLVASGGTGELFF. The rearrangement uses TRBV7-8 and TRBJ2-2, with 10 bases aligning to TRBD2. The germline CDR1 and CDR2 sequences are SGHVS and FQNEAQ. This CDR3 contains 16 residues. With V trimmed by 1 base and J by 4 bases, 3 bases remained unmatched.

Turning to this clonotype: One junction end does not reproduce the germline sequence, and a read error may be involved. The chain uses TRBV11-2 and TRBJ2-5; 7 bases agree with TRBD2. Looked up from germline, CDR1 is SGHAT and CDR2 is FQNNGV. The CDR3 has 17 amino acids. The DNA for the CDR3 is TGTGCCAGCAGATTAGCCTATCGGACTAGGGAGAGGGAGACCCAGTACTTC. It yields the protein CASRLAYRTRERETQYF. Together with reference TRBV11-2 and TRBJ2-5, the CDR3 gives the full variable domain: EAGVAQSPRYKIIEKRQSVAFWCNPISGHATLYWYQQILGQGPKLLIQFQNNGVVDDSQLPKDRFSAERLKGVDSTLKIQPAKLEDSAVYLCASRLAYRTRERETQYFGPGTRLLVL.

This clonotype was detected a few times. This chain links TRBV5-4 with TRBJ1-2; D gene unclear. The CDR3 is made up of 12 amino acids. V was clipped by 3 bases and J by 1 base, with 4 bases between them. Germline CDR1 SGHNT, CDR2 YYREEE (reference sequence). CDR3 DNA sequence: TGTGCCAGCAGCTCACTTAACTATGGCTACACCTTC. It yields the protein CASSSLNYGYTF.

This clonotype was observed a handful of times. The chain links TRBV28 to TRBJ1-2; D is unclear. V was trimmed by 6 bases and J by 3 bases, leaving 8 bases between them. The CDR3 totals 12 residues. The germline V gene has CDR1 MDHEN and CDR2 SYDVKM. The CDR3 DNA reads as TGTGCCAGCAGGTTAATGGACTATGGCTACACCTTC. Translated: CASRLMDYGYTF.

CDR3 residues: CASRDRVETQYF. The DNA for the CDR3 is TGTGCCAGCAGGGACAGGGTAGAGACCCAGTACTTC. The chain joins TRBV6-2 or TRBV6-3 to TRBJ2-5; TRBD1 matches 8 bases. V lost 6 bases, J lost 4 bases, and 1 base stayed unmatched. This CDR3 has 12 residues. Germline CDR1 is MNHEY and CDR2 is SVGEGT.

A few counts support this clonotype. J is TRBJ2-7 and V is TRBV20-1; 10 bases fit TRBD1. Losses at the gene ends were 7 bases for V and 2 bases for J; bases not matched to a gene: 8. Germline-derived CDR1 and CDR2 are DFQATT and SNEGSKA (reference sequence). The CDR3 contains 14 residues. The CDR3: CSGKPGQGTYEQYF. As DNA, the CDR3 is TGCAGTGGTAAGCCGGGACAGGGGACCTACGAGCAGTACTTC.